The 32 T cell receptor beta chains reported below all come from one sample, sequenced in a study of T cell responses to AZD1222 COVID-19 vaccine. Clones were read by immunoSEQ multiplex PCR, and TCRdb kept only the in-frame ones, dropping some. The sample includes about 150,000 clones, about 91% seen only once; the top ten take approximately 2.1%. Sequences were derived from peripheral blood, sampled on day 0 of AZD1222 vaccination. These receptors came from an adult in good health.

The count of this clone is one. The chain uses TRBV5-1 and TRBJ1-1; 8 bases map to TRBD1. CDR1 SGHRS and CDR2 YFSETQ come from the germline V gene. This CDR3 contains 14 residues. V gave up 0 bases and J gave up 3 bases; unmatched junction bases: 1. The CDR3 is CASSLGTGYTEAFF. CDR3 nucleotides: TGCGCCAGCAGCTTGGGGACAGGGTACACTGAAGCTTTCTTT.

This chain joins TRBV30 and TRBJ2-3, with 12 bases aligning to TRBD2. Trimming took 5 bases from V and 2 from J; bases not matched to a gene: 14. Germline V lookup: CDR1 GTSNPN, CDR2 SVGIG (reference sequence). This CDR3 has 18 residues. For the CDR3, the DNA is TGTGCCTGGGCGTCTAGGGCTAGCGGGAGGGCCAACACAGATACGCAGTATTTT. It translates to CAWASRASGRANTDTQYF.

The chain recombines TRBV4-3 with TRBJ2-7, with D uncertain. The CDR3 contains 13 residues. In germline, CDR1 is LGHNA, CDR2 YSLEER. Trimming pared 3 bases from V and 7 bases from J, leaving 13 bases between. CDR3 coding DNA: TGCGCCAGCAGCCAGGACGCCTGGCGGGAGCAGTACTTC. As protein: CASSQDAWREQYF.

The chain is built from TRBV9 and TRBJ2-1, with D possibly TRBD2 on 6 matching bases. Germline assignment: CDR1 SGDLS and CDR2 YYNGEE. The V and J ends lost 0 bases and 8 bases respectively, with 15 bases between them. The CDR3 runs 15 residues. CDR3 coding DNA: TGTGCCAGCAGCGTAGTGGGGGGAAAGACTTATGAGCAGTTCTTC. Residues: CASSVVGGKTYEQFF.

The chain uses TRBV28 and TRBJ2-1; D is unresolved. Trimming stripped 11 bases from V and 4 bases from J, with 18 bases between. Germline-derived CDR1 and CDR2 are MDHEN and SYDVKM. This CDR3 has 14 residues. CDR3 loop: CAASDQQKYNEQFF. The CDR3 DNA follows: TGTGCCGCATCCGACCAGCAGAAGTACAATGAGCAGTTCTTC.

CDR3 in amino acids: CASSVALGGELFF. CDR3 sequence (DNA): TGTGCCAGCAGCGTAGCGCTTGGGGGGGAGCTGTTTTTT. V is TRBV9 and J is TRBJ2-2; D gene unclear. Germline values: CDR1 SGDLS, CDR2 YYNGEE. The V end was cut by 0 bases, the J end by 8 bases, with 8 bases between. The CDR3 extends over 13 amino acids.

This clone was counted a single time. This rearrangement joins TRBV15 to TRBJ2-1, with 12 nucleotides matching TRBD2. The germline CDR1 and CDR2 sequences are LNHNV and YYDKDF (reference sequence). The CDR3 length is 18 residues. V lost 8 bases and J lost 0; bases outside the gene matches: 11. The CDR3 spells CATLAGGTYSSSYNEQFF. As DNA, the CDR3 is TGTGCCACCCTAGCGGGAGGGACCTATTCGAGCTCCTACAATGAGCAGTTCTTC.

In this sample, this clone turned up once. The chain uses TRBV2 and TRBJ1-3; the match to TRBD1 covers 8 bases. The CDR3 consists of 16 residues. J lost 4 bases, V lost 7 bases, and 12 bases had no gene match. Germline CDR1 and CDR2: SNHLY and FYNNEI. CDR3 in amino acids: CASNYLRGQGGNTIYF. The CDR3 nucleotides read TGTGCCAGCAACTATTTACGCGGACAGGGAGGAAACACCATATATTTT.

This sequence joins TRBV19 and TRBJ1-1; D gene uncertain. In germline, CDR1 is LNHDA, CDR2 SQIVND (reference sequence). The CDR3 has 13 amino acids. V was shortened by 6 bases and J by 1 base, with 9 bases between the two germline ends. CDR3 nucleotide sequence: TGTGCCAGTAGCGGGCATTCGAACACTGAAGCTTTCTTT. Its translation: CASSGHSNTEAFF.

This chain links TRBV10-3 with TRBJ1-2; D might be TRBD1 (5 bases). CDR1 and CDR2 (germline): ENHRY, SYGVKD. The V gene lost 0 bases and the J gene lost 4 bases, with 12 bases spanning the gap. The CDR3 is 15 residues long. CDR3 nucleotide sequence: TGTGCCATCAGTGAGTCGACGGGACCCACCTATGGCTACACCTTC. Translated: CAISESTGPTYGYTF.

This clone turned up a few times. The rearrangement joins TRBV30 to TRBJ1-3, with TRBD1 identical over 9 bases. CDR1 and CDR2 from the germline V gene are GTSNPN and SVGIG (reference sequence). V trimming: 2 bases; J trimming: 2 bases; junction bases outside the gene matches: 4. The CDR3 spans 15 residues. CDR3 protein: CAWSNGDRAGNTIYF. The CDR3 nucleotides are TGTGCCTGGAGTAACGGGGACAGGGCTGGAAACACCATATATTTT.

The chain uses TRBV6-5 and TRBJ2-7; a weak D match, TRBD1 (6 bases). The V gene's germline CDR1 is MNHEY and CDR2 SVGAGI. The CDR3 contains 14 residues. V lost 8 bases to trimming and J lost 4 bases, with 18 bases between them. This CDR3 reads CASCRRRGSYEQYF. The CDR3, as DNA: TGTGCCAGCTGCAGGCGCAGGGGATCATACGAGCAGTACTTC.

CDR3 in DNA: TGTGCCAGCAGTTTGCCGATGGGGAATGAGCAGTTCTTC. This encodes CASSLPMGNEQFF. The V gene is TRBV28, the J gene TRBJ2-1; D unclear. Germline CDR1 reads MDHEN; CDR2 reads SYDVKM. The CDR3 contains 13 residues. V was pared by 3 bases and J by 7 bases, with 10 bases between. Together with reference TRBV28 and TRBJ2-1, the CDR3 gives the full variable domain: DVKVTQSSRYLVKRTGEKVFLECVQDMDHENMFWYRQDPGLGLRLIYFSYDVKMKEKGDIPEGYSVSREKKERFSLILESASTNQTSMYLCASSLPMGNEQFFGPGTRLTVL.

The chain carries TRBV6-5 and TRBJ2-1; no definite D call. Germline CDR1 MNHEY, CDR2 SVGAGI. Between the trimmed V and J ends, which lost 2 bases and 0 bases, there was a span of 11 bases. This CDR3 contains 16 residues. The CDR3 coding sequence is TGTGCCAGCAGTTACGGGGTGGGTAACTCCTACAATGAGCAGTTCTTC. This encodes CASSYGVGNSYNEQFF.

This clone has just a few counts. The V gene is TRBV27, the J gene TRBJ2-7, with 8 bases identical to TRBD1. The CDR3 length is 15 residues. Losses at the gene ends were 4 bases for V and 3 bases for J; bases not matched to a gene: 8. In germline, CDR1 is MNHEY, CDR2 SMNVEV (reference sequence). The CDR3 nucleotides read TGTGCCAGCAGTTCGCAGGGGGCAAAGTACTACGAGCAGTACTTC. Translation gives CASSSQGAKYYEQYF.

The chain recombines TRBV27 with TRBJ2-1; D not resolved. This CDR3 comprises 15 residues. The V end was cut by 1 base, the J end by 4 bases, with 11 bases between. Per germline, CDR1 MNHEY and CDR2 SMNVEV (reference sequence). CDR3 region: CASSLLAEPYNEQFF. The DNA for the CDR3 is TGTGCCAGCAGTTTATTGGCAGAACCTTACAATGAGCAGTTCTTC.

The gene calls are TRBV7-9 and TRBJ2-5, with D perhaps matching TRBD1 or TRBD2 (5 bases each). The CDR3 contains 13 residues. Between the trimmed V and J ends, which lost 5 bases and 5 bases, there was a span of 12 bases. Germline CDR1 SEHNR, CDR2 FQNEAQ (reference sequence). This CDR3 is CASSRGERETQYF. The DNA of the CDR3 is TGTGCCAGCAGCCGAGGGGAGCGGGAGACCCAGTACTTC.

CDR3 in DNA: TGTGCCAGCAGCCTCGGAACAAGGGGGCGCACTGAAGCTTTCTTT. Translated, it gives CASSLGTRGRTEAFF. The rearrangement links TRBV9 to TRBJ1-1; 7 bases align to TRBD1. V trimming: 4 bases; J trimming: 4 bases; junction bases outside the gene matches: 10. The CDR3 covers 15 residues. Germline CDR1 reads SGDLS; CDR2 reads YYNGEE.

The chain recombines TRBV7-3 with TRBJ1-1; D not certain. V lost 4 bases and J lost 4, with 10 bases in between. The CDR3 sequence is 13 residues long. The V gene's germline CDR1 is SGHTA and CDR2 FQGTGA. CDR3 region: CASSSRPSTEAFF. The CDR3 region has the DNA TGTGCCAGCAGCTCCCGACCCTCCACTGAAGCTTTCTTT. Based on the CDR3 plus reference TRBV7-3 and TRBJ1-1, the full variable domain is GAGVSQTPSNKVTEKGKYVELRCDPISGHTALYWYRQSLGQGPEFLIYFQGTGAADDSGLPNDRFFAVRPEGSVSTLKIQRTERGDSAVYLCASSSRPSTEAFFGQGTRLTVV.

This chain links TRBV3-1 (or the pseudogene TRBV3-2) with TRBJ1-1; 9 bases are a match to TRBD1. Germline V gives CDR1 LGHDT, CDR2 YNNKEL (reference sequence). V lost 6 bases, J lost 1 base, and 3 bases stayed unmatched. The CDR3 is 14 residues long. The CDR3 sequence is CASRVDRGNTEAFF. CDR3 DNA sequence: TGTGCCAGCAGAGTGGACAGGGGGAACACTGAAGCTTTCTTT.

J is TRBJ2-1 and V is TRBV9, with 11 bases identical to TRBD2. V shed 4 bases and J 8 bases; nucleotides not matched to a gene: 8. This CDR3 comprises 15 residues. CDR1 and CDR2 (germline): SGDLS, YYNGEE. CDR3 nucleotides: TGTGCCAGCAGCTTACTAGCGGGAGTGACTGATGAGCAGTTCTTC. It is translated as CASSLLAGVTDEQFF.

The rearrangement uses TRBV6-5 and TRBJ1-5; no clear D. Deletions cut 2 bases from V and 2 bases from J, with 10 bases between. The germline gives CDR1 MNHEY, CDR2 SVGAGI. The CDR3 consists of 15 residues. The CDR3 spells CASSYKGQGNQPQHF. The CDR3 bases are TGTGCCAGCAGTTACAAAGGGCAGGGCAATCAGCCCCAGCATTTT.

This clone has a single count. The chain combines TRBV7-9 with TRBJ2-3; D is unclear. This CDR3 has 16 residues. Germline V gene sequence: CDR1 SEHNR, CDR2 FQNEAQ (reference sequence). V was pared by 2 bases and J by 6 bases, with 18 bases between. The CDR3 spells CASSLNIVVQDDTQYF. DNA for the CDR3: TGTGCCAGCAGCTTAAACATCGTCGTGCAGGACGATACGCAGTATTTT.

This chain joins TRBV5-4 and TRBJ2-7; D could derive from TRBD1 or TRBD2 (6 bases each). The CDR3 is 14 residues long. Germline CDR1 reads SGHNT; CDR2 reads YYREEE (reference sequence). Trimming pared 2 bases from V and 4 bases from J, leaving 13 bases between. The CDR3 spells CASSFSKGGYEQYF. CDR3 in DNA: TGTGCCAGCAGCTTTAGTAAGGGGGGTTACGAGCAGTACTTC.

This clone was recorded a few times. The V and J genes are TRBV24-1 and TRBJ2-1; D is possibly TRBD1 or TRBD2 (9 bases each). V gave up 5 bases and J gave up 8 bases, with 30 bases separating them. CDR3 length: 19 amino acids. From germline, CDR1 is KGHDR and CDR2 SFDVKD. The CDR3 bases are TGTGCCACCAGTGGTTGGACAGGGGTTATAGCGGGAGAGGGTCATGAGCAGTTCTTC. Protein: CATSGWTGVIAGEGHEQFF.

The V call is TRBV30, the J call TRBJ2-2; 12 positions match TRBD2. CDR1 is GTSNPN and CDR2 is SVGIG in the germline V gene (reference sequence). CDR3 size: 16 residues. Trimming at V came to 0 bases and at J to 7 bases, leaving 6 bases not matched to a gene. CDR3 in DNA: TGTGCCTGGAGTGTACTAGCGGGAGGACGCGGCGGGGAGCTGTTTTTT. Protein sequence: CAWSVLAGGRGGELFF. The variable domain in full, with the rest retrieved from reference TRBV30 and TRBJ2-2, is SQTIHQWPATLVQPVGSPLSLECTVEGTSNPNLYWYRQAAGRGLQLLFYSVGIGQISSEVPQNLSASRPQDRQFILSSKKLLLSDSGFYLCAWSVLAGGRGGELFFGEGSRLTVL.

J is TRBJ2-3 and V is TRBV7-9; TRBD1 matches at 7 bases. The CDR3 runs 16 residues. The V and J ends lost 6 bases and 2 bases, in that order; junction bases with no gene match: 11. Germline V gives CDR1 SEHNR, CDR2 FQNEAQ (reference sequence). In DNA form, the CDR3 reads TGTGCCAGCAGATCCCCTACCGGACAGGACACAGATACGCAGTATTTT. Translated: CASRSPTGQDTDTQYF.

The V and J genes are TRBV5-5 and TRBJ2-7; tentatively, D is TRBD2 (6 bases). The germline V and J ends were trimmed by 1 base and 5 bases, with 13 bases remaining between them. The CDR3 is 14 amino acids. Germline V gene sequence: CDR1 SGHKS, CDR2 YYEKEE (reference sequence). CDR3 amino acids: CASSLSSSDHEQYF. The CDR3 region has the DNA TGTGCCAGCAGCTTGAGTTCTAGCGACCACGAGCAGTACTTC.

The gene calls are TRBV24-1 and TRBJ2-5; D is undetermined. The CDR3 spans 13 residues. The V gene lost 7 bases and the J gene lost 5 bases, with 13 bases spanning the gap. The germline gives CDR1 KGHDR, CDR2 SFDVKD. In DNA form, the CDR3 reads TGTGCCACCAGAACAAGGATTGGGGAGACCCAGTACTTC. This encodes CATRTRIGETQYF.

J is TRBJ2-3 and V is TRBV5-4, with D tentatively TRBD2 (6 bases). Germline V gene sequence: CDR1 SGHNT, CDR2 YYREEE (reference sequence). Trimming left V 6 bases short and J 4 bases short, with 15 bases between. The CDR3 extends over 14 amino acids. The CDR3 loop reads CASKPGVGPDTQYF. CDR3 nucleotide sequence: TGTGCCAGCAAACCGGGAGTGGGCCCAGATACGCAGTATTTT. Based on the CDR3 plus reference TRBV5-4 and TRBJ2-3, the full variable domain is ETGVTQSPTHLIKTRGQQVTLRCSSQSGHNTVSWYQQALGQGPQFIFQYYREEENGRGNFPPRFSGLQFPNYSSELNVNALELDDSALYLCASKPGVGPDTQYFGPGTRLTVL.

This clone was seen at least ten times. The chain joins TRBV30 to TRBJ1-6; D is undetermined. Deletions cut 0 bases from V and 11 bases from J, with 11 bases between. Germline V lookup: CDR1 GTSNPN, CDR2 SVGIG (reference sequence). This CDR3 is built from 13 residues. The CDR3: CAWSVVGRTPLHF. The CDR3 DNA follows: TGTGCCTGGAGTGTGGTTGGGCGGACACCCCTCCACTTT. Using reference TRBV30 and TRBJ1-6 for the parts outside the CDR3, the full variable domain is SQTIHQWPATLVQPVGSPLSLECTVEGTSNPNLYWYRQAAGRGLQLLFYSVGIGQISSEVPQNLSASRPQDRQFILSSKKLLLSDSGFYLCAWSVVGRTPLHFGNGTRLTVT.

The rearrangement links TRBV20-1 to TRBJ1-6; weak D call: TRBD1 (6 bases). The V gene's germline CDR1 is DFQATT and CDR2 SNEGSKA (reference sequence). The CDR3 loop spans 17 amino acids. The germline V and J ends were trimmed by 3 bases and 0 bases, with 15 bases remaining between them. The CDR3 loop is CSASRTASSSYNSPLHF. The CDR3 DNA follows: TGCAGTGCTAGTAGGACAGCGTCCAGCTCCTATAATTCACCCCTCCACTTT.